This passage covers 20 T cell receptor beta chains from one sample sequenced in a study of PD-1 blockade in classical Hodgkin lymphoma. There was relapse after autologous stem cell transplantation in every patient, and there was variation in brentuximab vedotin exposure. Sequencing used immunoSEQ multiplex PCR; TCRdb keeps in-frame clones, though not all of them. Among 60,000 or so clones listed, roughly nine tenths were seen once. The specimen was peripheral blood mononuclear cells (PBMCs), collected at baseline. The receptors were sampled from a human donor with classical Hodgkin lymphoma.

This chain uses TRBV7-9 with TRBJ2-5; 14 nucleotides line up with TRBD2. Looked up from germline, CDR1 is SEHNR and CDR2 is FQNEAQ (reference sequence). Trimming cost V 5 bases and J 3 bases; bases outside gene matches: 8. The CDR3 sequence is 17 residues long. In DNA, the CDR3 is TGTGCCAGCAGCCATGACCGACTAGCGGGGGGGGAAGAGACCCAGTACTTC. This translates into CASSHDRLAGGEETQYF.

The rearrangement links TRBV11-3 to TRBJ2-5; 13 nucleotides match TRBD2. Germline CDR1 SGHNT, CDR2 YENEEA. V was pared by 5 bases and J by 1 base, with 10 bases of the junction left unmatched. The CDR3 extends over 18 amino acids. In DNA, the CDR3 is TGTGCCAGCAGCCAAGGCCGGACTAGCGGGAGCCGCCAAGAGACCCAGTACTTC. It translates to CASSQGRTSGSRQETQYF.

This sequence joins TRBV4-1 and TRBJ2-7; 7 bases line up with TRBD1. CDR3 length equals 18 residues. Germline V gene lookup returns CDR1 MGHRA and CDR2 YSYEKL. V shed 4 bases and J 1 base; nucleotides not matched to a gene: 16. CDR3 loop: CASSRTKFNRGDSYEQYF. Here the CDR3 DNA reads TGCGCCAGCAGCCGAACCAAGTTCAACAGGGGCGATTCCTACGAGCAGTACTTC.

This clone was counted at least ten times. The chain carries TRBV19 and TRBJ1-5; weak D call: TRBD1 (5 bases). V was shortened by 1 base and J by 1 base, with 11 bases between the two germline ends. CDR3 length equals 16 residues. Germline-derived CDR1 and CDR2 are LNHDA and SQIVND (reference sequence). This CDR3 reads CASSIGEWGSNQPQHF. For the CDR3, the DNA is TGTGCCAGTAGTATAGGCGAATGGGGGAGCAATCAGCCCCAGCATTTT.

The CDR3 DNA is TGTGCCAGCTCACCACCCGTAGCGTGGGACCTGCCCGGGGAGCTGTTTTTT. It translates to CASSPPVAWDLPGELFF. The chain couples TRBV18 to TRBJ2-2, with D possibly being TRBD1 or TRBD2 (5 bases each). Germline CDR1 KGHSH, CDR2 LQKENI. CDR3 size: 17 residues. V was shortened by 0 bases and J by 6 bases, with 17 bases between the two germline ends.

The gene calls are TRBV12-5 and TRBJ1-1; D ambiguous. Between the trimmed V and J ends, which lost 5 bases and 4 bases, there was a span of 17 bases. Germline V lookup: CDR1 LGHNT, CDR2 FRNRAP. The CDR3 loop spans 15 amino acids. CDR3 nucleotide sequence: TGTGCTAGTGGTGTGCCCTCACTAAGACTCACTGAAGCTTTCTTT. This translates into CASGVPSLRLTEAFF.

The rearrangement links TRBV15 to TRBJ2-1, with 10 bases that match TRBD2. This CDR3 region has 15 residues. After removal of 3 bases from V and 9 bases from J, the junction contained 8 bases not matched to a gene. Germline values: CDR1 LNHNV, CDR2 YYDKDF (reference sequence). CDR3 DNA sequence: TGTGCCACCAGCAGTCCAAGCGGGAGGGCCTTTGAGCAGTTCTTC. Residues: CATSSPSGRAFEQFF.

The chain recombines TRBV15 with TRBJ1-3; 10 bases agree with TRBD1. The J segment lost 1 base and the V segment lost 4 bases, leaving 7 bases of the junction unmatched. The CDR3 covers 17 residues. The germline V gene has CDR1 LNHNV and CDR2 YYDKDF (reference sequence). The CDR3 DNA is TGTGCCACCAGCACCCCCGGGACAGGGGTTTCTGGAAACACCATATATTTT. Amino acid sequence: CATSTPGTGVSGNTIYF.

V gene TRBV7-9 combines with J gene TRBJ2-3; tentative D call: TRBD2 (6 bases). The CDR3 sequence is 14 residues long. The germline V and J ends were trimmed by 2 bases and 2 bases, with 8 bases remaining between them. Germline values: CDR1 SEHNR, CDR2 FQNEAQ (reference sequence). CDR3 sequence reads: CASSLLGLTDTQYF. The CDR3 nucleotides read TGTGCCAGCAGCTTACTGGGACTCACAGATACGCAGTATTTT.

This chain joins TRBV6-5 and TRBJ1-5, with D perhaps TRBD1 (6 bases). Trimming pared 6 bases from V and 0 bases from J, leaving 9 bases between. CDR3 length: 14 residues. Looked up from germline, CDR1 is MNHEY and CDR2 is SVGAGI. The CDR3 region has the DNA TGTGCCAGCAGCAGGACAGTTAGCAATCAGCCCCAGCATTTT. This sequence encodes CASSRTVSNQPQHF.

This clone occurred a few times. This chain connects TRBV7-2 to TRBJ1-1; possibly TRBD1 for D (5 bases). The CDR3 spans 14 residues. Germline CDR1 is SGHTA and CDR2 is FQGNSA. Trimming shortened V by 4 bases and J by 0 bases, and 9 bases separated the two germline ends. The DNA of the CDR3 is TGTGCCAGCAGCTCCCGACAGATGAACACTGAAGCTTTCTTT. Translated, it gives CASSSRQMNTEAFF. The full variable domain, in which reference TRBV7-2 and TRBJ1-1 provide the parts outside the CDR3, is GAGVSQSPSNKVTEKGKDVELRCDPISGHTALYWYRQSLGQGLEFLIYFQGNSAPDKSGLPSDRFSAERTGGSVSTLTIQRTQQEDSAVYLCASSSRQMNTEAFFGQGTRLTVV.

The chain has TRBV2 and TRBJ2-1; D uncertain. Germline V gene data show CDR1 as SNHLY and CDR2 as FYNNEI. CDR3 size: 12 residues. V lost 10 bases to trimming and J lost 6 bases, with 13 bases between them. The CDR3 here is CATDRLGNEQFF. CDR3 DNA: TGTGCCACAGACCGATTGGGCAATGAGCAGTTCTTC.

The chain joins TRBV7-9 to TRBJ2-3, with D possibly being TRBD2 (5 bases). The CDR3 length is 15 residues. CDR1 and CDR2 from the germline V gene are SEHNR and FQNEAQ (reference sequence). Between the trimmed V and J ends, which lost 2 bases and 6 bases, there was a span of 15 bases. The CDR3 loop reads CASSLLVAGVDTQYF. CDR3 bases: TGTGCCAGCAGCTTATTAGTCGCCGGGGTGGATACGCAGTATTTT. Variable domain in full (rest from reference TRBV7-9 and TRBJ2-3): DTGVSQNPRHKITKRGQNVTFRCDPISEHNRLYWYRQTLGQGPEFLTYFQNEAQLEKSRLLSDRFSAERPKGSFSTLEIQRTEQGDSAMYLCASSLLVAGVDTQYFGPGTRLTVL.

V is TRBV2 and J is TRBJ2-1, with D possibly matching TRBD1 (5 bases). V was cut by 2 bases and J by 7 bases, with 15 bases left in between. Germline V lookup: CDR1 SNHLY, CDR2 FYNNEI. This CDR3 has 15 residues. The CDR3 protein is CASSELAGIGNEQFF. The DNA for the CDR3 is TGTGCCAGCAGTGAATTAGCAGGGATAGGTAATGAGCAGTTCTTC.

The chain has TRBV4-1 and TRBJ1-2, with D maybe TRBD1 (6 bases). The CDR3 runs to 15 residues. Between the trimmed V and J ends, which lost 4 bases and 8 bases, there was a span of 20 bases. The germline V gene has CDR1 MGHRA and CDR2 YSYEKL. The CDR3 here is CASSPQAGDNRGYTF. CDR3 in DNA: TGCGCCAGCAGCCCTCAAGCTGGGGACAACAGAGGCTACACCTTC.

J is TRBJ2-2 and V is TRBV15; 11 bases fit TRBD2. Trimming removed 8 bases from V and 5 bases from J; junction bases left unmatched: 7. This CDR3 spans 15 amino acids. CDR1 LNHNV and CDR2 YYDKDF come from the germline V gene (reference sequence). DNA for the CDR3: TGTGCCACCTCAACTAGCGGGAGAGAAACCGGGGAGCTGTTTTTT. Residues: CATSTSGRETGELFF.

This clone was seen only once. The chain recombines TRBV28 with TRBJ2-5, with unresolved D. Germline values: CDR1 MDHEN, CDR2 SYDVKM. The CDR3 runs to 12 residues. Trimming pared 7 bases from V and 4 bases from J, leaving 10 bases between. The DNA for the CDR3 is TGTGCCAGCACCGATATGGGAGAGACCCAGTACTTC. This gives the protein CASTDMGETQYF. The full variable domain, completed using reference TRBV28 and TRBJ2-5, is DVKVTQSSRYLVKRTGEKVFLECVQDMDHENMFWYRQDPGLGLRLIYFSYDVKMKEKGDIPEGYSVSREKKERFSLILESASTNQTSMYLCASTDMGETQYFGPGTRLLVL.

The chain employs TRBV7-9 and TRBJ2-2; D gene unclear. The CDR3 runs to 13 residues. The V and J ends lost 2 bases and 6 bases respectively, with 7 bases between them. CDR1 is SEHNR, CDR2 FQNEAQ, per germline (reference sequence). The CDR3 loop is CASSLSPAGELFF. CDR3 DNA: TGTGCCAGCAGCTTATCCCCGGCCGGGGAGCTGTTTTTT.

The chain uses TRBV28 and TRBJ2-7; 8 positions agree with TRBD2. The CDR3 is 16 amino acids. V trimming: 4 bases; J trimming: 1 base; junction bases outside the gene matches: 9. CDR1 MDHEN and CDR2 SYDVKM come from the germline V gene. This chain's CDR3 is CASSSHIAGYSYEQYF. Here the CDR3 DNA reads TGTGCCAGCAGTTCTCACATAGCGGGGTATTCCTACGAGCAGTACTTC.

The chain combines TRBV4-2 with TRBJ1-2; D gene uncertain. Germline V gives CDR1 LGHNA, CDR2 YNFKEQ. This CDR3 comprises 15 residues. Deletions cut 3 bases from V and 5 bases from J, with 16 bases between. DNA for the CDR3: TGTGCCAGCAGCCAGGGCCCGGACGGAGTATATGGCTACACCTTC. Encoded protein: CASSQGPDGVYGYTF.